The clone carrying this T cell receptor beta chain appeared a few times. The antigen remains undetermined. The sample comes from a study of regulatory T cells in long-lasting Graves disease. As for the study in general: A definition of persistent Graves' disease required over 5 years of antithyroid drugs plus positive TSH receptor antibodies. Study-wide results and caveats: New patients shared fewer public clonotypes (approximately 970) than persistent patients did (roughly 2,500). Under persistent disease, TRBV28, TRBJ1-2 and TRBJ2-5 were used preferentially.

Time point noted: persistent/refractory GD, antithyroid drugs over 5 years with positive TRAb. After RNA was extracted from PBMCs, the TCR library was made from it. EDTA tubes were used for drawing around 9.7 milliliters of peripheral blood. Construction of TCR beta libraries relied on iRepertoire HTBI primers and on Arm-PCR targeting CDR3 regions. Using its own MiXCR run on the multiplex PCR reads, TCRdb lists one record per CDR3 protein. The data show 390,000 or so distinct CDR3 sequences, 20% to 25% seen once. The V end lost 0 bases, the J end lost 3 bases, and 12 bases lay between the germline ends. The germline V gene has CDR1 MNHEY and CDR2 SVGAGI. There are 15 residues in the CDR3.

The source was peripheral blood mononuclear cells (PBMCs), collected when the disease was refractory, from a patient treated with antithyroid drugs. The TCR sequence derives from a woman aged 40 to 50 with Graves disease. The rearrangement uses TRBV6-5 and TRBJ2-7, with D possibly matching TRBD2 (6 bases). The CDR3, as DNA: TGTGCCAGCAGTTACTCCGCGGGGACTGGCTACGAGCAGTACTTC. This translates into CASSYSAGTGYEQYF.